The 15 T cell receptor beta chains listed next were all sequenced from one sample in a study of T cells after yellow fever vaccination. TCRdb recomputed calls from the 5' RACE reads with MiXCR, one row per CDR3 protein. The repertoire holds 300,000 to 350,000 distinct CDR3 sequences, with almost 4% as singletons. Sample: PBMCs, taken 5 days after the yellow fever booster vaccination. These TCRs come from a man aged 18-30 years who received the YFV17D yellow fever vaccine.

In its sample, this clonotype was seen a few times. The V call is TRBV7-9, the J call TRBJ2-1, with a weak D call TRBD1 (6 bases). Trimming shortened V by 3 bases and J by 7 bases, and 13 bases separated the two germline ends. Germline V gene lookup returns CDR1 SEHNR and CDR2 FQNEAQ (reference sequence). CDR3 length equals 14 residues. CDR3 sequence: CASSFAPGVNEQFF. CDR3 bases: TGTGCCAGCAGCTTCGCCCCAGGGGTAAATGAGCAGTTCTTC.

This clonotype was counted between two and nine times. V is TRBV6-5 and J is TRBJ2-7; 9 nucleotides line up with TRBD2. CDR1 and CDR2 from the germline V gene are MNHEY and SVGAGI. The trim removed 0 bases at V and 6 bases at J, leaving 6 bases unmatched. CDR3 length: 15 amino acids. CDR3 DNA sequence: TGTGCCAGCAGTTACTCCCCCGGGACTAGCTCCGAGCAGTACTTC. Translated: CASSYSPGTSSEQYF.

The CDR3 DNA reads as TGCAGCGTTGAAGTTCAACCTGGAAACACCATATATTTT. Its protein product is CSVEVQPGNTIYF. The chain couples TRBV29-1 to TRBJ1-3; no definite D call. CDR1 is SQVTM and CDR2 is ANQGSEA in the germline V gene. The V end lost 1 base, the J end lost 2 bases, and 6 bases lay between the germline ends. The CDR3 totals 13 residues. Based on the CDR3 plus reference TRBV29-1 and TRBJ1-3, the full variable domain is SAVISQKPSRDICQRGTSLTIQCQVDSQVTMMFWYRQQPGQSLTLIATANQGSEATYESGFVIDKFPISRPNLTFSTLTVSNMSPEDSSIYLCSVEVQPGNTIYFGEGSWLTVV.

This clonotype came up many times. V is TRBV29-1 and J is TRBJ1-1; 9 bases are a match to TRBD1. This CDR3 spans 14 amino acids. Germline CDR1 SQVTM, CDR2 ANQGSEA. The junction had 7 bases not matched to a gene; V was cut back by 4 bases and J by 4 bases. The CDR3 nucleotides read TGCAGCGTTGCCCACAGGGGGCCCGGCACTGAAGCTTTCTTT. It translates to CSVAHRGPGTEAFF.

This clonotype was seen ten or more times. The chain recombines TRBV5-1 with TRBJ1-1; 7 nucleotides align to TRBD1. With V trimmed by 4 bases and J by 0 bases, 3 bases remained unmatched. Germline loops: CDR1 SGHRS, CDR2 YFSETQ. The CDR3 has 14 residues. Here the CDR3 reads CASSTQGMNTEAFF. CDR3 in DNA: TGCGCCAGCAGCACACAGGGGATGAACACTGAAGCTTTCTTT.

V usage is TRBV7-2 and J usage is TRBJ2-7, with TRBD2 matching 8 bases. The V gene's germline CDR1 is SGHTA and CDR2 FQGNSA. This CDR3 region has 15 residues. V dropped 1 base and J dropped 4; count of bases not matched to a gene: 6. CDR3 sequence reads: CASSLDAGGAYEQYV. CDR3 nucleotide sequence: TGTGCCAGCAGCTTAGATGCCGGGGGGGCTTACGAGCAGTACGTC.

This sequence joins TRBV5-1 and TRBJ2-5; D is possibly TRBD1 or TRBD2 (5 bases each). The germline V and J ends were trimmed by 5 bases and 5 bases, with 13 bases remaining between them. Germline assignment: CDR1 SGHRS and CDR2 YFSETQ. The CDR3 is 13 residues long. The CDR3 loop is CASRRGSTETQYF. CDR3 nucleotide sequence: TGCGCCAGCAGGAGGGGATCTACTGAGACCCAGTACTTC.

This clonotype was recorded many times. This chain joins TRBV15 and TRBJ1-5; 8 positions agree with TRBD1. Per the germline V gene, CDR1 is LNHNV and CDR2 is YYDKDF (reference sequence). The CDR3 extends over 14 amino acids. V gave up 3 bases and J gave up 2 bases; unmatched junction bases: 0. This CDR3 reads CATSRDRGNQPQHF. CDR3 nucleotide sequence: TGTGCCACCAGCAGGGACAGGGGCAATCAGCCCCAGCATTTT.

The chain carries TRBV7-8 and TRBJ2-7, with unresolved D. Trimming pared 5 bases from V and 0 bases from J, leaving 11 bases between. Looked up from germline, CDR1 is SGHVS and CDR2 is FQNEAQ. This CDR3 is built from 14 residues. CDR3 bases: TGTGCCAGCAGCCTACAGAGGCTCTCCTACGAGCAGTACGTC. It yields the protein CASSLQRLSYEQYV.

This clonotype occurred many times. The chain joins TRBV7-2 to TRBJ1-6, with TRBD1 matching over 7 bases. This CDR3 region has 14 residues. The J segment lost 9 bases and the V segment lost 5 bases, leaving 7 bases of the junction unmatched. From germline, CDR1 is SGHTA and CDR2 FQGNSA. The CDR3 region is CASSHPGQLSPLHF. DNA for the CDR3: TGTGCCAGCAGCCACCCGGGACAGCTTTCACCCCTCCACTTT.

The chain recombines TRBV3-1 with TRBJ1-1; 8 bases are a match to TRBD1. Germline-derived CDR1 and CDR2 are LGHDT and YNNKEL (reference sequence). With 1 base clipped from V and 3 bases from J, the junction kept 1 base outside the gene matches. The length of the CDR3 is 14 residues. As DNA, the CDR3 is TGTGCCAGCAGCCAAGCGGGACAGGACACTGAAGCTTTCTTT. It specifies CASSQAGQDTEAFF.

The sample holds a few counts of this clonotype. The chain joins TRBV20-1 to TRBJ1-3, with D perhaps TRBD1 (5 bases). Trimming removed 1 base from V and 0 bases from J, with 13 bases in between. The CDR3 length is 16 residues. Germline assignment: CDR1 DFQATT and CDR2 SNEGSKA (reference sequence). The CDR3 is CSARVRGVYSGNTIYF. For the CDR3, the DNA is TGCAGTGCTAGAGTTCGGGGGGTTTACTCTGGAAACACCATATATTTT.

This chain joins TRBV12-3 or TRBV12-4 and TRBJ2-1; TRBD2 matches 10 bases. The CDR3 length is 16 residues. J gave up 6 bases and V 6 bases, and 11 bases lay outside the gene matches. This chain's CDR3 is CASRHRDSGGANEQFF. The CDR3 DNA follows: TGTGCCAGCAGACATCGGGACAGCGGGGGGGCCAATGAGCAGTTCTTC.

The V and J genes are TRBV7-9 and TRBJ2-1, with TRBD1 matching over 7 bases. Germline lookup yields CDR1 SEHNR and CDR2 FQNEAQ (reference sequence). J was trimmed by 10 bases and V by 5 bases; bases with no gene match: 17. CDR3 size: 16 residues. The CDR3 DNA reads TGTGCCAGCAGCCCTAGAGGGGGCGGATGGATTCGGGAGCAGTTCTTC. Translating gives CASSPRGGGWIREQFF.

The table lists this clonotype with many counts. This chain uses TRBV10-3 with TRBJ2-2, with TRBD1 as a possible D gene (5 bases). CDR1 and CDR2 from the germline V gene are ENHRY and SYGVKD. V gave up 4 bases and J gave up 0 bases, with 12 bases separating them. The CDR3 sequence is 16 residues long. The CDR3 nucleotides are TGTGCCATCAGTGGGGGCGCCCAGGCGAACACCGGGGAGCTGTTTTTT. As protein: CAISGGAQANTGELFF.